This TCR beta chain was documented in a study of blood T cell repertoires in COVID-19 (dated by TCRdb to about 2020). Study-level background: The collaborator samples originated in the United States, Italy and Spain and spanned the acute and convalescent phases of COVID-19. Sample metadata almost always included a de-identified subject ID, COVID-19 status, age in years and sex. Where available, HLA class I and class II types were obtained from metadata supplied by the sample provider rather than from assay-based typing. The dataset comprised deeply sampled blood TCRbeta repertoires from subjects exposed to, actively infected with, or recovered from COVID-19. The prospective study material was composed of cDNA or gDNA derived from T cells, B-cell-depleted T cells, or PBMCs. The repertoires were made available in a free public database intended to serve as a resource for research on the immune response to SARS-CoV-2. Samples were obtained from the ongoing ImmuneRACE study (first 160 participants) and from about 1,300 subjects provided by 6 global collaborators. Paper-wide results and their limitations: Clinical and demographic metadata were provided uncurated, with the amount varying by source and participant.

The immunoSEQ Assay, a bias-controlled multiplex PCR, was used to amplify TCRbeta CDR3 regions from genomic DNA. On the authors' methods: The number of nucleated cells in each sample was estimated from the amplification of reference gene primers within the assay. To quantify the absolute abundance of each unique TCRbeta CDR3 rearrangement, sequence reads were collapsed and filtered. For each sample, productive Simpson clonality was calculated as the square root of Simpson's diversity index over productive rearrangements. TCRdb obtained this table from immuneACCESS and retained in-frame rearrangements with V and J assigned. These tables miss some clones; where compared with another copy, unresolved V genes account for less than half of the shortfall, and the remainder is unexplained. That table furnishes V, J and clone size, whereas the DNA furnished D and trimming. The sample data list 98,000 or so clones, and 90% to 95% of these were observed just once. Around 5.8% of the sample is taken by the ten largest.

Collaborating institutions collected whole blood in K2EDTA tubes following their own protocols. For TCRbeta analysis, collaborators shipped samples in one of three forms: frozen whole blood, isolated PBMCs, or DNA extracted from either of those sample types. As to this clone: Its antigen specificity is not known. There are no base qualities to consult, and no much larger clone falls within one base.

The clonotype comes from a human donor in a cohort sampled during active COVID-19. Source material: peripheral blood.

The DNA sequence is TGTGCCACCGGGGTGGGGGCTGGGGAGCAGTACTTC. It specifies CATGVGAGEQYF. The chain was built from TRBV15 and TRBJ2-7; TRBD1 is a weak D gene call, 6 bases matching. The CDR3, cysteine through phenylalanine, is 12 amino acids long. The CDR3 DNA has 36 bases and is translated from base 1. Based on the germline V gene (reference sequence), the CDR1 and CDR2 sequences are LNHNV and YYDKDF. V loses 8 bases of germline sequence and J loses 7 bases, and the interval between the two ends is 15 bases.